The clone carrying this TCR beta chain was recorded only once. Its cognate antigen is unknown. Clones were read by immunoSEQ multiplex PCR, and TCRdb kept only the in-frame ones, dropping some. This sample has fewer than 85,000 clones, with approximately 90% found just once. The CDR3 sequence is 20 residues long. Per the germline V gene, CDR1 is SGDLS and CDR2 is YYNGEE. The V end was cut by 0 bases, the J end by 1 base, with 23 bases between. This sample was taken from a study of siplizumab effects on memory and regulatory T cells. Study-wide findings and caveats: With siplizumab, cumulative frequency of CD4+ memory-derived alloreactive sequences dropped significantly. Both greater diversity than memory cells and a major contribution to the alloresponse seemed to characterize naive T cells. Researchers did not confirm the suppressive function of proliferating Tregs from siplizumab cultures.

The sequenced sample was Tregs sorted from blood. The gene calls are TRBV9 and TRBJ2-1, with D possibly matching TRBD2 (5 bases). This clonotype originated in a human donor in good health. CDR3 region: CASSVAGNPGSGTSYNEQFF. The CDR3 bases are TGTGCCAGCAGCGTAGCGGGGAATCCCGGGTCGGGAACGTCCTACAATGAGCAGTTCTTC.